The 32 T cell receptor beta chains listed next were all sequenced from one sample in a study of OX40 agonist ivuxolimab in advanced cancers. Assay used: immunoSEQ multiplex PCR; TCRdb lists only in-frame clones, some missing. The table includes tens of thousands of clones, 81% detected once. Sequenced material: CD4+ or CD8+ T cells sorted from blood, taken in a trial of the OX40 agonist ivuxolimab. The receptors shown here come from an adult with an advanced solid tumor such as melanoma, head and neck, liver or kidney cancer.

The chain links TRBV5-1 to TRBJ1-2; D is uncertain. The CDR3 spans 13 residues. Per germline, CDR1 SGHRS and CDR2 YFSETQ. Between the trimmed V and J ends, which lost 4 bases and 0 bases, there was a span of 7 bases. CDR3 nucleotides: TGCGCCAGCAGCGCCGTAGCTAACTATGGCTACACCTTC. Its protein product is CASSAVANYGYTF.

This clone was observed once. The CDR3 coding sequence is TGTGCCAGCAGTATAACTTTCGGAAACACCATATATTTT. Its translation: CASSITFGNTIYF. The rearrangement uses TRBV27 and TRBJ1-3; D is ambiguous. Trimming stripped 5 bases from V and 4 bases from J, with 9 bases between. The CDR3 has 13 residues. Germline CDR1 is MNHEY and CDR2 is SMNVEV (reference sequence).

This clone has a handful of counts. This chain joins TRBV6-1 and TRBJ2-7; D remains unclear. The germline V gene encodes CDR1 MNHNS and CDR2 SASEGT. The CDR3 length is 13 residues. The germline V and J ends were trimmed by 2 bases and 5 bases, with 10 bases remaining between them. The CDR3 region is CASSESYMDEQYF. CDR3 DNA: TGTGCCAGCAGTGAATCCTACATGGACGAGCAGTACTTC.

The V call is TRBV5-1, the J call TRBJ1-5, with D uncertain. Per germline, CDR1 SGHRS and CDR2 YFSETQ. The CDR3 is 14 amino acids. V was cut by 4 bases and J by 3 bases, with 11 bases left in between. For the CDR3, the DNA is TGCGCCAGCAGCGCCCGACGGGACAATCAGCCCCAGCATTTT. This encodes CASSARRDNQPQHF. The entire variable domain, with the rest obtained from reference TRBV5-1 and TRBJ1-5, is as follows: KAGVTQTPRYLIKTRGQQVTLSCSPISGHRSVSWYQQTPGQGLQFLFEYFSETQRNKGNFPGRFSGRQFSNSRSEMNVSTLELGDSALYLCASSARRDNQPQHFGDGTRLSIL.

In this sample, this clone turned up once. V is TRBV18 and J is TRBJ1-2, with D possibly matching TRBD1 (6 bases). The V end lost 3 bases, the J end lost 0 bases, and 17 bases lay between the germline ends. This CDR3 contains 17 residues. From germline, CDR1 is KGHSH and CDR2 LQKENI. CDR3 protein: CASSPTEQGKTNYGYTF. The DNA for the CDR3 is TGTGCCAGCTCACCTACGGAACAGGGAAAAACTAACTATGGCTACACCTTC.

The J gene is TRBJ1-5, the V gene TRBV11-2, with D perhaps TRBD1 (6 bases). Trimming cost V 5 bases and J 0 bases, with 14 bases left between them. This CDR3 region has 16 residues. Per the germline V gene, CDR1 is SGHAT and CDR2 is FQNNGV. The CDR3 bases are TGTGCCAGCAGCGCGGGCCGGGGACATAGCAATCAGCCCCAGCATTTT. Translating gives CASSAGRGHSNQPQHF.

The chain combines TRBV5-1 with TRBJ2-1, with TRBD2 identical over 10 bases. The CDR3 length is 18 residues. Germline CDR1 SGHRS, CDR2 YFSETQ. V was pared by 3 bases and J by 6 bases, with 15 bases of the junction left unmatched. The chain's CDR3 is CASSYRPMEAGGPNEQFF. The CDR3 nucleotides read TGCGCCAGCAGCTACCGGCCGATGGAAGCGGGGGGGCCCAATGAGCAGTTCTTC.

This chain uses TRBV6-1 with TRBJ2-7; TRBD1 agrees at 7 bases. The length of the CDR3 is 16 residues. The germline CDR1 and CDR2 sequences are MNHNS and SASEGT. Trimming took 4 bases from V and 9 from J; bases not matched to a gene: 18. Written as DNA, the CDR3 is TGTGCCAGCAGTGGGGGTTCGACAGGGATAAGAGGTCGGCAGTACTTC. Its translation is CASSGGSTGIRGRQYF.

The chain employs TRBV5-8 and TRBJ2-7; TRBD1 might be the D (7 bases). There are 15 residues in the CDR3. CDR1 is SGHTS, CDR2 YDEGEE, per germline. Trimming pared 1 base from V and 3 bases from J, leaving 14 bases between. In nucleotides, the CDR3 is TGTGCCAGCAGCTTGTCAGGGGGAGGCAGCTACGAGCAGTACTTC. Translation: CASSLSGGGSYEQYF.

This chain links TRBV7-8 with TRBJ2-3; possibly TRBD2 for D (6 bases). Trimming took off 2 bases at V and 5 bases at J, with 11 bases between the two ends. This CDR3 has 14 amino acids. Germline V CDR1 and CDR2: SGHVS, FQNEAQ. The CDR3 protein is CASSLSLARDTQYF. DNA of the CDR3: TGTGCCAGCAGCTTATCCCTAGCGCGAGATACGCAGTATTTT.

The V and J genes are TRBV4-2 and TRBJ1-4; D remains ambiguous. There are 16 residues in the CDR3. Germline CDR1 is LGHNA and CDR2 is YNFKEQ. Trimming removed 1 base from V and 2 bases from J, with 11 bases in between. CDR3 residues: CASSQVNVGTNEKLFF. Written as DNA, the CDR3 is TGTGCCAGCAGCCAAGTAAATGTAGGGACTAATGAAAAACTGTTTTTT.

This clone came up a few times. The chain combines TRBV9 with TRBJ1-1; 7 nucleotides line up with TRBD1. The length of the CDR3 is 16 residues. After removal of 3 bases from V and 7 bases from J, the junction contained 15 bases not matched to a gene. CDR1 and CDR2 from the germline V gene are SGDLS and YYNGEE. CDR3 sequence reads: CASSADPRGTFVEAFF. CDR3 nucleotides: TGTGCCAGCAGCGCGGACCCCAGGGGGACCTTCGTTGAAGCTTTCTTT. Together with reference TRBV9 and TRBJ1-1, the CDR3 gives the full variable domain: DSGVTQTPKHLITATGQRVTLRCSPRSGDLSVYWYQQSLDQGLQFLIQYYNGEERAKGNILERFSAQQFPDLHSELNLSSLELGDSALYFCASSADPRGTFVEAFFGQGTRLTVV.

The genes are TRBV5-4 and TRBJ1-4; D remains unclear. With 4 bases removed from V and 3 bases from J, the gap between germline ends came to 7 bases. This CDR3 spans 13 amino acids. Germline values: CDR1 SGHNT, CDR2 YYREEE (reference sequence). DNA for the CDR3: TGTGCCAGCAGCGGGTGGGCTAATGAAAAACTGTTTTTT. It codes for CASSGWANEKLFF.

V gene TRBV11-2 combines with J gene TRBJ2-1; no clear D gene. The germline CDR1 and CDR2 sequences are SGHAT and FQNNGV. The CDR3 has 15 residues. Trimming pared 5 bases from V and 9 bases from J, leaving 20 bases between. The chain's CDR3 is CASSPRANTQGEQFF. The CDR3 DNA is TGTGCCAGCAGCCCCCGCGCTAACACGCAAGGTGAGCAGTTCTTC.

The CDR3 spells CASSRDRLGGGYTF. The DNA of the CDR3 is TGTGCCAGCAGCCGGGACAGGCTTGGGGGTGGCTACACCTTC. The chain employs TRBV7-6 and TRBJ1-2; 8 nucleotides agree with TRBD1. Trimming cost V 5 bases and J 7 bases; bases outside gene matches: 9. This CDR3 has 14 residues. Germline V gives CDR1 SGHVS, CDR2 FNYEAQ.

This clone was counted a few times. The genes are TRBV6-4 and TRBJ1-6; D gene unclear. The CDR3 sequence is 13 residues long. Looked up from germline, CDR1 is MRHNA and CDR2 is SNTAGT. Trimming removed 2 bases from V and 16 bases from J, with 15 bases in between. The CDR3 coding sequence is TGTGCCAGCAGTGACGCGTCCCCAGCCGGTCTCCACTTT. The encoded protein is CASSDASPAGLHF.

This clone was detected only a few times. The chain is built from TRBV10-1 and TRBJ1-1; 7 bases line up with TRBD1. V gave up 2 bases and J gave up 4 bases; unmatched junction bases: 7. The CDR3 is made up of 15 amino acids. In germline, CDR1 is WNHNN, CDR2 SYGVQD (reference sequence). The CDR3 loop is CASSELRQGSTEAFF. The DNA of the CDR3 is TGCGCCAGCAGTGAGCTCCGACAGGGAAGCACTGAAGCTTTCTTT.

This chain links TRBV5-6 with TRBJ1-1, with D tentatively TRBD1 (5 bases). CDR1 and CDR2 from the germline V gene are SGHDT and YYEEEE. The CDR3 contains 13 residues. The V gene lost 3 bases and the J gene lost 10 bases, with 16 bases spanning the gap. The CDR3 here is CASSSRVRVVAFF. In DNA, the CDR3 is TGTGCCAGCAGCTCCAGGGTGAGGGTGGTAGCTTTCTTT. The full variable domain, in which reference TRBV5-6 and TRBJ1-1 provide the parts outside the CDR3, is DAGVTQSPTHLIKTRGQQVTLRCSPKSGHDTVSWYQQALGQGPQFIFQYYEEEERQRGNFPDRFSGHQFPNYSSELNVNALLLGDSALYLCASSSRVRVVAFFGQGTRLTVV.

The CDR3, as DNA: TGTGCCACCATGGGACAGGGGGCGCGAGAGCAGTACTTC. Translating gives CATMGQGAREQYF. The chain has TRBV6-5 and TRBJ2-7; TRBD1 matches 12 bases. V lost 10 bases and J lost 7; bases outside the gene matches: 8. The germline CDR1 and CDR2 sequences are MNHEY and SVGAGI. The CDR3 consists of 13 residues.

The genes are TRBV7-3 and TRBJ2-1; TRBD1 agrees at 8 bases. The CDR3 loop spans 12 amino acids. Germline V lookup: CDR1 SGHTA, CDR2 FQGTGA. Losses at the gene ends were 4 bases for V and 10 bases for J; bases not matched to a gene: 3. CDR3: CASSSRQGEQFF. Here the CDR3 DNA reads TGTGCCAGCAGCTCAAGACAGGGGGAGCAGTTCTTC.

The chain uses TRBV5-1 and TRBJ1-2; the match to TRBD1 covers 8 bases. Germline CDR1 reads SGHRS; CDR2 reads YFSETQ. CDR3 length equals 16 residues. The junction had 9 bases not matched to a gene; V was cut back by 2 bases and J by 3 bases. The CDR3 nucleotides are TGCGCCAGCAGCTTAGACGCCGGGACAGGTGACTATGGCTACACCTTC. Its protein is CASSLDAGTGDYGYTF.

The gene calls are TRBV27 and TRBJ1-4; 7 nucleotides match TRBD1. CDR3 length equals 18 residues. CDR1 and CDR2 from the germline V gene are MNHEY and SMNVEV (reference sequence). The V segment lost 2 bases and the J segment 0 bases; nucleotides outside the gene matches: 9. DNA of the CDR3: TGTGCCAGCAGTTTAATTAGACAGGGTGGGCCAACTAATGAAAAACTGTTTTTT. It is translated as CASSLIRQGGPTNEKLFF.

A few counts support this clone. The chain uses TRBV11-2 and TRBJ2-7; no clear D. There are 13 residues in the CDR3. Trimming stripped 2 bases from V and 6 bases from J, with 11 bases between. Germline CDR1 SGHAT, CDR2 FQNNGV. CDR3 loop: CASSLQGVTEQYF. The CDR3 DNA follows: TGTGCCAGCAGCTTACAAGGAGTCACCGAGCAGTACTTC.

The J gene is TRBJ2-5, the V gene TRBV28; D gene uncertain. The V end lost 3 bases, the J end lost 2 bases, and 1 base lay between the germline ends. This CDR3 has 11 residues. The germline CDR1 and CDR2 sequences are MDHEN and SYDVKM. The CDR3 DNA reads as TGTGCCAGCAGTTTTCAAGAGACCCAGTACTTC. It specifies CASSFQETQYF.

Details on this clone: The sample contains more than one DNA sequence encoding this CDR3. The chain uses TRBV6-6 and TRBJ2-3, with no clear D. Looked up from germline, CDR1 is MNHNY and CDR2 is SVGAGI (reference sequence). Trimming left V 5 bases short and J 6 bases short, with 6 bases between. The CDR3 sequence is 11 residues long. The CDR3 coding sequence is TGTGCCAGCAGTCCGAGGGATACGCAGTATTTT. Protein product: CASSPRDTQYF.

This rearrangement joins TRBV20-1 to TRBJ2-5; D gene unclear. The CDR3 covers 11 residues. V dropped 5 bases and J dropped 5 bases, with 9 bases sitting between them. Germline assignment: CDR1 DFQATT and CDR2 SNEGSKA (reference sequence). The CDR3 nucleotides read TGCAGTGCTGGGCTAATCGAGACCCAGTACTTC. It encodes CSAGLIETQYF.

The V gene is TRBV5-1, the J gene TRBJ2-2; TRBD2 agrees at 9 bases. The CDR3 contains 16 residues. Germline trimming cut 0 bases from V and 4 bases from J; bases unmatched to any gene: 4. Germline CDR1 is SGHRS and CDR2 is YFSETQ. The CDR3: CASSLVAGGPTGELFF. The CDR3 DNA reads as TGCGCCAGCAGCTTGGTGGCGGGGGGGCCCACCGGGGAGCTGTTTTTT.

This rearrangement joins TRBV19 to TRBJ1-5; D unresolved. CDR3 length equals 16 residues. Looked up from germline, CDR1 is LNHDA and CDR2 is SQIVND (reference sequence). Trimming shortened V by 3 bases and J by 13 bases, and 25 bases separated the two germline ends. For the CDR3, the DNA is TGTGCCAGTAGTATCACGCTCGGCCCTAACACGGGTTCTCAGCATTTT. Translated: CASSITLGPNTGSQHF.

The chain uses TRBV4-2 and TRBJ2-2; no firm D call. Trimming took 0 bases from V and 5 from J, leaving 7 bases between them. Looked up from germline, CDR1 is LGHNA and CDR2 is YNFKEQ. CDR3 length equals 14 residues. The CDR3 coding sequence is TGTGCCAGCAGCCAAGATGGAAAGACCGGGGAGCTGTTTTTT. Its protein product is CASSQDGKTGELFF.

The chain recombines TRBV9 with TRBJ1-6; D is perhaps TRBD1 (5 bases). This CDR3 is built from 14 residues. The V gene's germline CDR1 is SGDLS and CDR2 YYNGEE. V lost 3 bases and J lost 6, with 10 bases in between. The CDR3 DNA follows: TGTGCCAGCAGCGGGACACTGGTTAATTCACCCCTCCACTTT. This translates into CASSGTLVNSPLHF.

The chain recombines TRBV10-2 with TRBJ2-7; TRBD1 aligns across 7 bases. V shed 8 bases, J shed 3 bases, and the junction held 4 bases outside the gene matches. CDR3 size: 12 residues. Germline-derived CDR1 and CDR2 are WSHSY and SAAADI. CDR3 DNA sequence: TGCGCCAGCCGGGACAGTTACTACGAGCAGTACTTC. Its protein is CASRDSYYEQYF.

CDR3 sequence (DNA): TGTGCCAGCAGCGTAGAGGACAGCAACTATGGCTACACCTTC. Translated: CASSVEDSNYGYTF. This chain connects TRBV9 to TRBJ1-2, with a possible D match to TRBD1 (6 bases). This CDR3 comprises 14 residues. Looked up from germline, CDR1 is SGDLS and CDR2 is YYNGEE. Trimming left V 0 bases short and J 2 bases short, with 8 bases between.